The 28 T cell receptor beta chains below come from one sample, sequenced in a study of blood T cell repertoires in COVID-19. Using immunoSEQ multiplex PCR, the repertoire was profiled, and TCRdb retains in-frame clones only, with some absent. The sample gives about 290,000 clones, 89% of which show up once; approximately 1.5% is in the top ten. Specimen: PBMCs or T cells enriched from blood (not recorded which). The receptors originated from a woman aged 40 to 50 who had recovered from COVID-19.

J is TRBJ1-6 and V is TRBV5-4; D is possibly TRBD1 (6 bases). The CDR3 consists of 15 residues. V lost 5 bases and J 7 bases, leaving 16 bases between the germline ends. CDR1 is SGHNT and CDR2 is YYREEE in the germline V gene (reference sequence). The CDR3, as DNA: TGTGCCAGCAGTTTACAGGGTCTGGGCAATTCACCCCTCCACTTT. Translated: CASSLQGLGNSPLHF.

The genes are TRBV2 and TRBJ2-3; 10 bases map to TRBD2. The length of the CDR3 is 13 residues. J gave up 3 bases and V 7 bases, and 1 base lay outside the gene matches. Germline V lookup: CDR1 SNHLY, CDR2 FYNNEI. The CDR3 here is CASTSGSTDTQYF. CDR3 DNA: TGTGCCAGCACTAGCGGGAGTACAGATACGCAGTATTTT.

V is TRBV2 and J is TRBJ1-2, with a tentative D call TRBD1 (5 bases). Germline V gene lookup returns CDR1 SNHLY and CDR2 FYNNEI. The CDR3 has 17 amino acids. V lost 9 bases, J lost 2 bases, and 25 bases lay in between. The CDR3 is CARGPGHSRFLNYGYTF. The CDR3 coding sequence is TGTGCCAGAGGACCAGGACATTCCCGATTTTTAAACTATGGCTACACCTTC.

In DNA form, the CDR3 reads TGTGCCAGCAGCGCTGGGACAGAAAGCTCCTATAATTCACCCCTCCACTTT. This gives the protein CASSAGTESSYNSPLHF. The V call is TRBV9, the J call TRBJ1-6; 7 bases fit TRBD1. Germline assignment: CDR1 SGDLS and CDR2 YYNGEE. J was trimmed by 0 bases and V by 3 bases; bases with no gene match: 6. The CDR3 consists of 17 residues.

The rearrangement uses TRBV11-2 and TRBJ1-1, with 8 positions matching TRBD1. The CDR3 runs to 17 residues. V dropped 0 bases and J dropped 0; count of bases not matched to a gene: 6. CDR1 and CDR2 from the germline V gene are SGHAT and FQNNGV. CDR3 region: CASSLERTGLVNTEAFF. CDR3 in DNA: TGTGCCAGCAGCTTAGAACGGACAGGGCTTGTGAACACTGAAGCTTTCTTT.

V gene TRBV25-1 combines with J gene TRBJ1-6; D unclear. The germline CDR1 and CDR2 sequences are MGHDK and SYGVNS. Between the trimmed V and J ends, which lost 5 bases and 6 bases, there was a span of 11 bases. The CDR3 totals 14 residues. The CDR3 reads CASSPPGGNSPLHF. CDR3 sequence (DNA): TGTGCCAGCAGTCCACCTGGCGGTAATTCACCCCTCCACTTT.

This chain uses TRBV18 with TRBJ1-2, with a possible D match to TRBD1 (6 bases). Trimming removed 6 bases from V and 5 bases from J, with 10 bases in between. This CDR3 spans 12 amino acids. From germline, CDR1 is KGHSH and CDR2 LQKENI. The DNA of the CDR3 is TGTGCCAGCTCCGATCAGGGGTATGGCTACACCTTC. It specifies CASSDQGYGYTF.

The chain employs TRBV7-9 and TRBJ1-6; tentatively, D is TRBD1 (5 bases). CDR3 length equals 15 residues. CDR1 SEHNR and CDR2 FQNEAQ come from the germline V gene (reference sequence). Trimming removed 3 bases at V and 8 bases at J, with 14 bases between. CDR3 nucleotide sequence: TGTGCCAGCAGCTTGGGAGGGGCTAGGGATTCACCCCTCCACTTT. This encodes CASSLGGARDSPLHF.

The gene calls are TRBV27 and TRBJ2-6; tentatively, D is TRBD2 (5 bases). V was clipped by 4 bases and J by 0 bases, with 13 bases between them. The CDR3 is made up of 17 amino acids. From germline, CDR1 is MNHEY and CDR2 SMNVEV (reference sequence). The CDR3, as DNA: TGTGCCAGCAGTTCCGGACTTACCCACTCTGGGGCCAACGTCCTGACTTTC. Amino acids: CASSSGLTHSGANVLTF.

This chain joins TRBV27 and TRBJ1-4; 7 nucleotides align to TRBD1. The V segment lost 4 bases and the J segment 1 base; nucleotides outside the gene matches: 3. This CDR3 contains 15 residues. CDR1 and CDR2 from the germline V gene are MNHEY and SMNVEV (reference sequence). The CDR3 DNA sequence: TGTGCCAGCAGTTCGACAGGGAGAACTAATGAAAAACTGTTTTTT. As protein: CASSSTGRTNEKLFF.

The chain couples TRBV7-6 to TRBJ2-3; D perhaps matches TRBD2 (5 bases). CDR1 SGHVS and CDR2 FNYEAQ come from the germline V gene. The CDR3 covers 15 residues. V was trimmed by 2 bases and J by 0 bases, leaving 9 bases between them. CDR3: CASSLTRGSTDTQYF. The CDR3 DNA follows: TGTGCCAGCAGCTTAACGCGCGGGAGCACAGATACGCAGTATTTT.

This chain links TRBV3-1 (or the pseudogene TRBV3-2) with TRBJ2-7, with 7 bases aligning to TRBD1. The CDR3 runs 14 residues. Trimming removed 4 bases from V and 3 bases from J; junction bases left unmatched: 6. Germline CDR1 reads LGHDT; CDR2 reads YNNKEL (reference sequence). The CDR3 region has the DNA TGTGCCAGCAGCCCAAACGGACAGGACTACGAGCAGTACTTC. Translated: CASSPNGQDYEQYF.

This clone has a single count. V is TRBV7-6 and J is TRBJ1-2; tentative D call: TRBD1 (6 bases). The germline gives CDR1 SGHVS, CDR2 FNYEAQ. Trimming removed 5 bases at V and 1 base at J, with 8 bases between. This CDR3 has 13 residues. CDR3 sequence reads: CASSPDSNYGYTF. The CDR3 DNA sequence: TGTGCCAGCAGCCCGGACAGTAACTATGGCTACACCTTC.

This clone was observed once. The chain joins TRBV5-1 to TRBJ2-5, with TRBD1 matching 7 bases. This CDR3 region has 17 residues. Germline V gives CDR1 SGHRS, CDR2 YFSETQ. J was trimmed by 4 bases and V by 4 bases; bases with no gene match: 16. CDR3 nucleotides: TGCGCCAGCAGCCTGGACAGGTCCTCGACCCTGGGAGAGACCCAGTACTTC. Its protein product is CASSLDRSSTLGETQYF. Together with reference TRBV5-1 and TRBJ2-5, the CDR3 gives the full variable domain: KAGVTQTPRYLIKTRGQQVTLSCSPISGHRSVSWYQQTPGQGLQFLFEYFSETQRNKGNFPGRFSGRQFSNSRSEMNVSTLELGDSALYLCASSLDRSSTLGETQYFGPGTRLLVL.

CDR3 residues: CASSPSPGQGAEAFF. In DNA form, the CDR3 reads TGTGCCAGCTCACCATCGCCGGGACAGGGGGCTGAAGCTTTCTTT. V usage is TRBV18 and J usage is TRBJ1-1; TRBD1 agrees at 11 bases. This CDR3 contains 15 residues. Germline loops: CDR1 KGHSH, CDR2 LQKENI. V lost 2 bases, J lost 6 bases, and 5 bases stayed unmatched.

V and J are TRBV11-3 and TRBJ2-1; possible D gene TRBD2, 5 bases. Germline lookup yields CDR1 SGHNT and CDR2 YENEEA. Trimming cost V 5 bases and J 3 bases, with 14 bases left between them. The CDR3 loop spans 15 amino acids. The CDR3 region is CASSPAGQFYNEQFF. CDR3 DNA: TGTGCCAGCAGCCCCGCGGGCCAATTCTACAATGAGCAGTTCTTC.

This chain connects TRBV15 to TRBJ2-5, with D possibly TRBD1 on 5 matching bases. CDR1 and CDR2 (germline): LNHNV, YYDKDF (reference sequence). V lost 8 bases and J 4 bases, leaving 11 bases between the germline ends. The CDR3 totals 12 residues. The CDR3 region is CATAQGGETQYF. CDR3 bases: TGTGCCACCGCCCAGGGTGGAGAGACCCAGTACTTC.

The gene calls are TRBV12-5 and TRBJ2-1; TRBD1 aligns across 8 bases. J gave up 3 bases and V 3 bases, and 1 base lay outside the gene matches. CDR3 length: 14 residues. Germline V gene sequence: CDR1 LGHNT, CDR2 FRNRAP. The CDR3 sequence: CASGLDRGYNEQFF. The CDR3 coding sequence is TGTGCTAGTGGTTTAGACAGGGGCTACAATGAGCAGTTCTTC.

The genes are TRBV5-1 and TRBJ2-6; D unclear. Trimming took off 0 bases at V and 0 bases at J, with 10 bases between the two ends. This CDR3 spans 17 amino acids. Germline CDR1 is SGHRS and CDR2 is YFSETQ. The CDR3 region has the DNA TGCGCCAGCAGCTTGGAACCAAGGAGCTCTGGGGCCAACGTCCTGACTTTC. This translates into CASSLEPRSSGANVLTF.

This chain joins TRBV19 and TRBJ1-5; D is perhaps TRBD1 (6 bases). This CDR3 has 14 residues. Per germline, CDR1 LNHDA and CDR2 SQIVND (reference sequence). Deletions cut 3 bases from V and 7 bases from J, with 13 bases between. Here the CDR3 DNA reads TGTGCCAGTAGTATTAGCAGGGGCGAGCAGCCCCAGCATTTT. It codes for CASSISRGEQPQHF.

This chain links TRBV7-2 with TRBJ2-7; D not certain. Germline V CDR1 and CDR2: SGHTA, FQGNSA. V was trimmed by 3 bases and J by 2 bases, leaving 14 bases between them. The CDR3 runs to 15 residues. Here the CDR3 reads CASSFGGADTYEQYF. In DNA, the CDR3 is TGTGCCAGCAGCTTCGGCGGAGCCGATACCTACGAGCAGTACTTC.

This clone occurred once. V and J are TRBV19 and TRBJ1-1, with D uncertain. The CDR3 is made up of 13 amino acids. Germline V gives CDR1 LNHDA, CDR2 SQIVND (reference sequence). V dropped 8 bases and J dropped 1 base, with 11 bases sitting between them. In DNA form, the CDR3 reads TGTGCCAGTTCTCAGGATGAGAACACTGAAGCTTTCTTT. Translation: CASSQDENTEAFF.

The rearrangement links TRBV6-4 to TRBJ1-5; D not resolved. The CDR3 covers 14 residues. Germline values: CDR1 MRHNA, CDR2 SNTAGT. Trimming shortened V by 3 bases and J by 4 bases, and 10 bases separated the two germline ends. The DNA for the CDR3 is TGTGCCAGCAGTGAAAAGGGAGGGAATCAGCCCCAGCATTTT. The encoded protein is CASSEKGGNQPQHF.

This clone occurred once. The gene calls are TRBV6-2 or TRBV6-3 and TRBJ1-2, with 9 bases fitting TRBD1. J was trimmed by 8 bases and V by 5 bases; bases with no gene match: 6. This CDR3 comprises 13 residues. Germline V lookup: CDR1 MNHEY, CDR2 SVGEGT. The CDR3 DNA reads as TGTGCCAGCAGTGCACAGGGGGCTCGGGGCTACACCTTC. Translated: CASSAQGARGYTF.

V is TRBV7-2 and J is TRBJ2-7; 13 bases agree with TRBD2. Germline values: CDR1 SGHTA, CDR2 FQGNSA. This CDR3 comprises 16 residues. The V and J ends lost 6 bases and 1 base, in that order; junction bases with no gene match: 6. The CDR3, as DNA: TGTGCCAGCAGTTTCGGGACTAGCGGGGAATCCTACGAGCAGTACTTC. Translated, it gives CASSFGTSGESYEQYF.

The chain uses TRBV2 and TRBJ1-1, with no clear D. The CDR3 covers 12 residues. The germline gives CDR1 SNHLY, CDR2 FYNNEI. V shed 5 bases and J shed 4 bases, with 8 bases lying between them. This chain's CDR3 is CASSFYATEAFF. In DNA, the CDR3 is TGTGCCAGCAGTTTCTACGCCACTGAAGCTTTCTTT.

This sequence joins TRBV18 and TRBJ2-1, with D tentatively TRBD1 (6 bases). Looked up from germline, CDR1 is KGHSH and CDR2 is LQKENI. The CDR3 length is 18 residues. V was clipped by 2 bases and J by 1 base, with 18 bases between them. The chain's CDR3 is CASSPIMGAAGSYNEQFF. The CDR3 coding sequence is TGTGCCAGCTCACCAATTATGGGGGCGGCTGGTTCCTACAATGAGCAGTTCTTC. Based on the CDR3 plus reference TRBV18 and TRBJ2-1, the full variable domain is NAGVMQNPRHLVRRRGQEARLRCSPMKGHSHVYWYRQLPEEGLKFMVYLQKENIIDESGMPKERFSAEFPKEGPSILRIQQVVRGDSAAYFCASSPIMGAAGSYNEQFFGPGTRLTVL.

V gene TRBV19 combines with J gene TRBJ2-1, with TRBD1 matching 9 bases. Germline CDR1 LNHDA, CDR2 SQIVND (reference sequence). Trimming removed 7 bases from V and 5 bases from J; junction bases left unmatched: 12. The CDR3 is 16 residues long. The CDR3 loop is CASTRSRGQGNNEQFF. In nucleotides, the CDR3 is TGTGCCAGTACCAGGTCCCGGGGACAGGGCAACAATGAGCAGTTCTTC.